The 9 T cell receptor beta chains below all came from one sample that was sequenced in a study of T cell responses to AZD1222 COVID-19 vaccine. The method was immunoSEQ multiplex PCR; TCRdb's version includes in-frame clones alone and lacks a portion of them. The sample has 130,000 or so clones; around 84% are singletons. The sample here was peripheral blood, taken on day 0 of AZD1222 vaccination. The receptors derive from an adult in good health.

The chain links TRBV24-1 to TRBJ2-5, with 8 bases lining up with TRBD1. V was clipped by 3 bases and J by 3 bases; unmatched bases: 2. The CDR3 consists of 14 residues. The V gene's germline CDR1 is KGHDR and CDR2 SFDVKD. CDR3 residues: CATSDQGAEETQYF. The CDR3 DNA reads TGTGCCACCAGTGATCAGGGGGCCGAAGAGACCCAGTACTTC.

The V call is TRBV4-1, the J call TRBJ2-2; TRBD2 matches at 8 bases. Germline V gives CDR1 MGHRA, CDR2 YSYEKL. The CDR3 is 15 residues long. Unmatched junction bases numbered 4, after V lost 3 bases and J lost 4 bases. The CDR3 loop reads CASSQYGGGTGELFF. In DNA form, the CDR3 reads TGCGCCAGCAGCCAGTACGGGGGGGGCACCGGGGAGCTGTTTTTT.

The gene calls are TRBV7-2 and TRBJ2-7, with 7 bases matching TRBD1. This CDR3 has 16 amino acids. Per germline, CDR1 SGHTA and CDR2 FQGNSA. V gave up 1 base and J gave up 7 bases; unmatched junction bases: 13. The CDR3 loop is CASSLGLTGRLGEQYF. Written as DNA, the CDR3 is TGTGCCAGCAGCTTAGGCTTGACAGGGAGATTGGGGGAGCAGTACTTC.

The chain combines TRBV5-1 with TRBJ1-1; 8 positions match TRBD1. The CDR3 consists of 14 residues. Unmatched junction bases numbered 2, after V lost 2 bases and J lost 2 bases. Germline V lookup: CDR1 SGHRS, CDR2 YFSETQ. CDR3 nucleotide sequence: TGCGCCAGCAGCTTCAGGGGGCCTAACACTGAAGCTTTCTTT. It codes for CASSFRGPNTEAFF. Together with reference TRBV5-1 and TRBJ1-1, the CDR3 gives the full variable domain: KAGVTQTPRYLIKTRGQQVTLSCSPISGHRSVSWYQQTPGQGLQFLFEYFSETQRNKGNFPGRFSGRQFSNSRSEMNVSTLELGDSALYLCASSFRGPNTEAFFGQGTRLTVV.

This clone came up once. The V call is TRBV7-2, the J call TRBJ2-7; D gene ambiguous. V was cut by 1 base and J by 0 bases, with 7 bases left in between. The CDR3 covers 14 residues. Germline loops: CDR1 SGHTA, CDR2 FQGNSA. The CDR3 here is CASSLVGNSYEQYF. The DNA for the CDR3 is TGTGCCAGCAGCTTAGTGGGCAACTCCTACGAGCAGTACTTC. Combining the CDR3 with reference TRBV7-2 and TRBJ2-7 gives the whole variable domain GAGVSQSPSNKVTEKGKDVELRCDPISGHTALYWYRQSLGQGLEFLIYFQGNSAPDKSGLPSDRFSAERTGGSVSTLTIQRTQQEDSAVYLCASSLVGNSYEQYFGPGTRLTVT.

This clone appeared a few times. This sample also contains other DNA sequences that code for the same CDR3. V usage is TRBV6-2 or TRBV6-3 and J usage is TRBJ2-1; D might be TRBD1 (5 bases). Per germline, CDR1 MNHEY and CDR2 SVGEGT. This CDR3 has 13 residues. V was shortened by 2 bases and J by 7 bases, with 9 bases between the two germline ends. This chain's CDR3 is CASSYDRTNEQFF. The CDR3 DNA reads as TGTGCCAGCAGTTACGACAGAACAAATGAGCAGTTCTTC.

This clone was seen only once. This chain uses TRBV10-1 with TRBJ1-1; D is unresolved. This CDR3 contains 11 residues. Germline CDR1 is WNHNN and CDR2 is SYGVQD (reference sequence). V lost 6 bases, J lost 1 base, and 3 bases lay in between. The CDR3 nucleotides are TGCGCCAGCAGGGGGAACACTGAAGCTTTCTTT. It specifies CASRGNTEAFF.

The V and J genes are TRBV5-4 and TRBJ2-7; either TRBD1 or TRBD2 may supply D (5 bases each). This CDR3 has 15 amino acids. Trimming shortened V by 7 bases and J by 5 bases, and 22 bases separated the two germline ends. From germline, CDR1 is SGHNT and CDR2 YYREEE (reference sequence). The CDR3 bases are TGTGCCAGCCGGCTGGATCCTGGGGGATTTAACGAGCAGTACTTC. Amino acid sequence: CASRLDPGGFNEQYF.

The chain links TRBV5-5 to TRBJ1-2, with 10 nucleotides matching TRBD1. Germline lookup yields CDR1 SGHKS and CDR2 YYEKEE (reference sequence). CDR3 length equals 17 residues. Trimming cost V 4 bases and J 4 bases; bases outside gene matches: 13. For the CDR3, the DNA is TGTGCCAGCAGCATCTCCGGGACAGGGGAAACCGCCTATGGCTACACCTTC. Its protein product is CASSISGTGETAYGYTF.